Presented here are 8 T cell receptor beta chains from one specimen sequenced in a study of blood T cell repertoires in COVID-19 (dated by TCRdb to 2018 to 2020). Library preparation was by the immunoSEQ multiplex PCR assay. As stored in TCRdb, this immuneACCESS dataset retains in-frame rearrangements with V and J assigned. A fraction of the clones does not appear; measured against another copy, unresolved V genes explain less than half of the discrepancy, and the remainder lacks a known reason. This sample comprises roughly 380,000 clones, 75% to 90% of them detected only once. Together, the top ten hold about 1.4% of the sample. The sample was peripheral blood. The source is a woman between 35 and 50 years old with COVID-19, enrolled during active disease.

V gene TRBV27 combines with J gene TRBJ1-2; 8 nucleotides align to TRBD1. Trimming removed 6 bases from V and 2 bases from J; junction bases left unmatched: 8. Per germline, CDR1 MNHEY and CDR2 SMNVEV (reference sequence). The CDR3 totals 15 residues. Here the CDR3 reads CASSVRGLANYGYTF. The CDR3 coding sequence is TGTGCCAGCAGCGTCAGGGGGCTGGCAAACTATGGCTACACCTTC.

This clone showed up just once. The chain is built from TRBV11-2 and TRBJ2-2, with TRBD1 identical over 7 bases. V dropped 0 bases and J dropped 1; count of bases not matched to a gene: 14. The CDR3 is 20 amino acids. Germline loops: CDR1 SGHAT, CDR2 FQNNGV. CDR3 amino acids: CASSLDRGAGGLRNTGELFF. In DNA, the CDR3 is TGTGCCAGCAGCTTAGATCGTGGGGCAGGGGGATTGAGGAACACCGGGGAGCTGTTTTTT.

The chain combines TRBV7-8 with TRBJ1-5; D is uncertain. CDR3 length: 13 residues. Trimming shortened V by 0 bases and J by 9 bases, and 9 bases separated the two germline ends. Germline V gene sequence: CDR1 SGHVS, CDR2 FQNEAQ. The CDR3 loop reads CASSLAVDPPQHF. Here the CDR3 DNA reads TGTGCCAGCAGCTTAGCGGTAGATCCGCCCCAGCATTTT.

The chain has TRBV7-9 and TRBJ1-2; 8 nucleotides match TRBD1. The CDR3 loop spans 13 amino acids. With V trimmed by 4 bases and J by 7 bases, 5 bases remained unmatched. CDR1 and CDR2 from the germline V gene are SEHNR and FQNEAQ (reference sequence). CDR3 loop: CASSSQGGSGYTF. DNA for the CDR3: TGTGCCAGCAGCTCACAGGGGGGGAGTGGCTACACCTTC.

The chain is built from TRBV10-3 and TRBJ2-7; 12 positions agree with TRBD2. The CDR3 is made up of 14 amino acids. Trimming removed 6 bases from V and 4 bases from J; junction bases left unmatched: 4. Germline V lookup: CDR1 ENHRY, CDR2 SYGVKD. The CDR3 coding sequence is TGTGCCATCAGGACTAGCGGGAGCCGTTACGAGCAGTACTTC. Its protein product is CAIRTSGSRYEQYF.

The gene calls are TRBV10-1 and TRBJ2-7; 12 bases line up with TRBD1. The V and J ends lost 7 bases and 2 bases, in that order; junction bases with no gene match: 12. CDR3 size: 17 residues. Germline CDR1 and CDR2: WNHNN and SYGVQD (reference sequence). The CDR3 DNA reads as TGCGCCAGCAATTCCGGGACAGGGGGCCTACCTACCTACGAGCAGTACTTC. Its protein is CASNSGTGGLPTYEQYF.

The chain joins TRBV6-5 to TRBJ1-2, with D tentatively TRBD1 (5 bases). Trimming removed 7 bases at V and 5 bases at J, with 14 bases between. CDR3 length: 13 residues. From germline, CDR1 is MNHEY and CDR2 SVGAGI. The CDR3 spells CASIWAGLYGYTF. The CDR3 DNA follows: TGTGCCAGCATTTGGGCAGGGCTGTATGGCTACACCTTC.

V usage is TRBV7-2 and J usage is TRBJ1-1; weak D call: TRBD1 (6 bases). Trimming shortened V by 1 base and J by 11 bases, and 11 bases separated the two germline ends. Germline V gene data show CDR1 as SGHTA and CDR2 as FQGNSA. This CDR3 has 12 residues. The CDR3 loop reads CASSLDTGWAFF. CDR3 bases: TGTGCCAGCAGCTTAGATACAGGGTGGGCTTTCTTT.